This TCR beta chain derives from a study of T cells in Graves' hyperthyroidism and ophthalmopathy (dated by TCRdb to about 2019). About the study as a whole: Peripheral blood was collected at initial diagnosis, before any treatment. A discovery cohort of roughly 100 patients, 43 with Graves' ophthalmopathy and over 55 with stable Graves' hyperthyroidism, was used to find distinguishing TCR V-J signatures. Whether ophthalmopathy could be predicted prospectively was tested in an independent validation cohort made up of about 18 hyperthyroidism patients plus 17 patients who later progressed to ophthalmopathy. The approximately 90 discovery patients were divided at random into training and test sets in a 7:3 ratio. The study also compared thyroid tissue and blood T-cell repertoires from five or six Graves' hyperthyroidism patients. After sampling, hyperthyroidism patients received methimazole starting at 30 mg daily, and ophthalmopathy patients received high-dose intravenous methylprednisolone. TCR Vbeta CDR3 sequencing of 140 or so peripheral blood samples (about 45 ophthalmopathy, under 80 hyperthyroidism and roughly 17 progressor patients) is reported in the paper. Study-wide conclusions, independent of this receptor: No statistical method was used to fix the sample size in advance, and group allocation was not hidden from the investigators. A model built on a 13 V-J signature distinguished ophthalmopathy from stable hyperthyroidism, reaching about 89% sensitivity and approximately 81% specificity in cross-validation and 80%/75% in testing. Most expanded thyroid clonotypes (frequency above 0.001) were also detected in blood, suggesting blood repertoires may reflect thyroid immune responses. In validation, progression to ophthalmopathy was predicted by the model with around 71% sensitivity and approximately 78% specificity, a median of around 5.9 months before onset.

V trim: 6 bases; J trim: 6 bases; unmatched bases: 9. The CDR3 has 15 amino acids, counting the end cysteine and phenylalanine. Solely the CDR3 DNA is kept, with 45 bases framed from the first base. The TCR beta CDR3 regions were amplified from the RNA transcripts. For the first round of RT-PCR on the TCR CDR3, the HTBI primer set was used together with the Qiagen OneStep RT-PCR kit. A second multiplex PCR round built the libraries, followed by size selection and purification. The libraries were sequenced on an Illumina HiSeq2000 using paired-end 100 bp reads. As for how the authors treated the data: SOAPnuke was used to process the raw data, throwing out any read that contained adapters or uncalled bases, had a mean Phred below 15, or lacked an exact constant-primer or identifier match. High-quality paired reads were merged with COPE v1.2.5, and unique nucleotide sequences were defined as clonotypes. MiTCR v1.1 was used to align the clonotypes against IMGT TRBV, TRBD and TRBJ reference segments. Analysis was restricted to V-J combinations with a frequency above 0.0001, which covered over 98% of repertoires. The TCS score was defined as the ratio of F50 (clonal expansion) to E x V (chaos), calculated using BLOSUM62-based TCRdist between CDR3 peptides within each V-J. Welch's t-statistics and random forest reduced roughly 530 V-J features to 13, which were used in a naive Bayes classifier (R e1071). The public reads were run again by TCRdb, first through fastp at Q25 and then through MiXCR, and only productive beta chains were kept. Every CDR3 protein is listed once, alongside the most common genes and DNA of its rows. The authors' filters were not applied to this entry. The sample profile shows a few hundred thousand distinct CDR3 sequences; around 13% of them were found once. The ten largest clones add up to 5% to 6% of the sample.

Graves' hyperthyroidism was defined as stable when no progression to ophthalmopathy occurred over 18 months of follow-up. The hyperthyroidism patients were between 18 and 65 years old and newly diagnosed, with a disease duration of less than 2 months. Exclusion was applied to patients with uncontrolled infections, other autoimmune diseases, pregnancy or lactation. Diagnoses were based on clinical symptoms, serum thyroxine and TRAb, thyroid ultrasound and orbital computed tomography. PBMCs were isolated from about 9 ml of fresh peripheral blood by Ficoll-Paque density gradient centrifugation. Total RNA was extracted with Trizol reagent, and quality was checked on an Agilent 2100 Bioanalyzer. In the case of this clonotype: The target of this receptor is not known. The input lacks base qualities; no much larger clone sits a single base away.

The sequence was collected from a young woman with Graves' hyperthyroidism. The chain is encoded by TRBV12-3 or TRBV12-4 joined to TRBJ2-2, with TRBD1 matching 8 junction bases. Input material: blood. Read as DNA, the sequence is TGTGCCAGCAGCCCGAGGACAGGGTGGGCCGGGGAGCTGTTTTTT. Its translation reads: CASSPRTGWAGELFF.